A single T cell receptor beta chain is shown here with its context. Its target is unknown. Extraction and reverse transcription of RNA yielded cDNA as the sequencing template. Here immunoSEQ multiplex PCR was the method, and the copy in TCRdb shows in-frame clones only, minus some. The sample records some 190,000 clones, around 65% being singletons. This sample was taken from a study of CD8+ T cells in alopecia areata. Findings and limits, study-wide: Because one nonresponder was included, the link of baseline CD8+ expansion to response is considered uncertain. In scalp samples, resident alphabeta T cells of normal skin are also sequenced.

The treatment here: oral pan-JAK inhibitor, 5-10 mg twice daily. This clonotype originated in a human donor with alopecia areata. This material consisted of CD4+ T cells sorted from blood, taken at approximately week 42, from a patient treated with tofacitinib.

The CDR3 DNA reads TGTGCCAGCAGCGTAGGGACAATGAACACTGAAGCTTTCTTT. Amino acids: CASSVGTMNTEAFF. The V gene is TRBV9, the J gene TRBJ1-1; D may be TRBD1 (5 bases). CDR1 SGDLS and CDR2 YYNGEE come from the germline V gene. With 0 bases removed from V and 0 bases from J, the gap between germline ends came to 6 bases. This CDR3 has 14 amino acids.